This is a list of T cell receptor beta chains from one sample in a study of human T cells and chemical hapten exposure. TCRdb re-analysed the RACE reads in MiXCR, keeping a single row per CDR3 protein. Among 71,000 or so distinct CDR3 sequences listed, approximately 9.4% were seen once. This sample comprised whole blood, obtained in connection with sensitization to the hapten diphenylcyclopropenone (DPC). Receptors were obtained from a woman in her thirties or forties with alopecia areata. Some clones in this sample may be carry-over from other donors' samples. Each CDR3 is given with its conserved first and last residue. Fields, in order: V gene, J gene, clone size, D gene, CDR3 DNA, CDR3 protein. The D gene is left open where the match is weak. Where a row states a size, it is once, few, many or the class of an expanded clone; other rows omit it.

V gene: TRBV5-4
J gene: TRBJ1-2
clone size: many
D gene: .
CDR3 DNA: TGTGCCAGCAGCTTCCAGGGTTCTAACTATGGCTACACCTTC
CDR3 protein: CASSFQGSNYGYTF

V gene: TRBV6-1
J gene: TRBJ1-1
clone size: many
D gene: .
CDR3 DNA: TGTGCCAGCAGTGAAAGTTGGGGAGGCACTGAAGCTTTCTTT
CDR3 protein: CASSESWGGTEAFF

V gene: TRBV29-1
J gene: TRBJ2-1
clone size: .
D gene: .
CDR3 DNA: TGCAGCGTTGATTTCTTCGTTCCGGAGGAGGTGATATACAATGAGCAGTTCTTC
CDR3 protein: CSVDFFVPEEVIYNEQFF

V gene: TRBV6-5
J gene: TRBJ1-2
clone size: .
D gene: .
CDR3 DNA: TGTGCCAGCAGTTACGGGGTAGGGGCCAACTATGGCTACACCTTC
CDR3 protein: CASSYGVGANYGYTF

V gene: TRBV6-2/TRBV6-3
J gene: TRBJ2-1
clone size: many
D gene: TRBD2
CDR3 DNA: TGTGCCAGCCGTAAAAGCGGGGGCCCGGGGAATGAGCAGTTCTTC
CDR3 protein: CASRKSGGPGNEQFF

V gene: TRBV7-9
J gene: TRBJ1-2
clone size: many
D gene: TRBD1
CDR3 DNA: TGTGCCAGCAGCTTAACACCGACGGACAGGGTGAATGGCTACACCTTC
CDR3 protein: CASSLTPTDRVNGYTF

V gene: TRBV6-2/TRBV6-3
J gene: TRBJ2-3
clone size: many
D gene: .
CDR3 DNA: TGTGCCAGCAGTTACCAAGGTTTCACAGATACGCAGTATTTT
CDR3 protein: CASSYQGFTDTQYF

V gene: TRBV5-5
J gene: TRBJ2-7
clone size: many
D gene: .
CDR3 DNA: TGTGCCAGCAGCTTGGAACGGGGCTACGAGCAGTACTTC
CDR3 protein: CASSLERGYEQYF

V gene: TRBV4-3
J gene: TRBJ2-5
clone size: many
D gene: .
CDR3 DNA: TGCGCCAGCAGCCAAGAACCCTACAAGGAGACCCAGTACTTC
CDR3 protein: CASSQEPYKETQYF

V gene: TRBV5-1
J gene: TRBJ2-2
clone size: many
D gene: .
CDR3 DNA: TGCGCCAGCACTTGGGGGTTAGAATTCGCCGGGGAGCTGTTTTTT
CDR3 protein: CASTWGLEFAGELFF

V gene: TRBV29-1
J gene: TRBJ2-3
clone size: few
D gene: .
CDR3 DNA: TGCAGCGTTGGCAGGAGTAGGACAGATACGCAGTATTTT
CDR3 protein: CSVGRSRTDTQYF

V gene: TRBV11-2
J gene: TRBJ2-3
clone size: .
D gene: TRBD2
CDR3 DNA: TGTGCCAGCAGCTGGGCGGGAGGTTGGGGGACAGATACGCAGTATTTT
CDR3 protein: CASSWAGGWGTDTQYF

V gene: TRBV20-1
J gene: TRBJ1-5
clone size: many
D gene: .
CDR3 DNA: TGCAGTGCAGGAACGGGCGGGAGCAATCAGCCCCAGCATTTT
CDR3 protein: CSAGTGGSNQPQHF

V gene: TRBV10-3
J gene: TRBJ2-5
clone size: .
D gene: .
CDR3 DNA: TGTGCCACCCAGGGGTACCAAGAGACCCAGTACTTC
CDR3 protein: CATQGYQETQYF

V gene: TRBV7-2
J gene: TRBJ2-5
clone size: few
D gene: .
CDR3 DNA: TGTGCCAGCAGCCCCTTTGGGGTCAGTCAAGAGACCCAGTACTTC
CDR3 protein: CASSPFGVSQETQYF

V gene: TRBV6-4
J gene: TRBJ1-5
clone size: many
D gene: .
CDR3 DNA: TGTGCCGACCCCCGTAGGAGCAATCAGCCCCAGCATTTT
CDR3 protein: CADPRRSNQPQHF

V gene: TRBV6-5
J gene: TRBJ1-3
clone size: many
D gene: .
CDR3 DNA: TGTGCCAGCAGTTATGCCCAGGGCACTTTTGGAAACACCATATATTTT
CDR3 protein: CASSYAQGTFGNTIYF

V gene: TRBV20-1
J gene: TRBJ1-1
clone size: many
D gene: .
CDR3 DNA: TGCAGTGCTACCTCAAAGGGAAGGGGAATGAACACTGAAGCTTTCTTT
CDR3 protein: CSATSKGRGMNTEAFF

V gene: TRBV2
J gene: TRBJ1-5
clone size: many
D gene: .
CDR3 DNA: TGTGCCAGCAGTCCCTCCAGGGCACAGCCCCAGCATTTT
CDR3 protein: CASSPSRAQPQHF

V gene: TRBV27
J gene: TRBJ1-1
clone size: many
D gene: TRBD1
CDR3 DNA: TGTGCCAGTAGGAAACAGGGGGGGACTGAAGCTTTCTTT
CDR3 protein: CASRKQGGTEAFF

V gene: TRBV5-4
J gene: TRBJ2-7
clone size: .
D gene: .
CDR3 DNA: TGTGCCAGCGGGTCCCCGTCGACCTACGAGCAGTACTTC
CDR3 protein: CASGSPSTYEQYF

V gene: TRBV7-9
J gene: TRBJ1-4
clone size: many
D gene: TRBD1
CDR3 DNA: TGTGCCAGCAGCCCTGGGACAGGGGGCACCACTAATGAAAAACTGTTTTTT
CDR3 protein: CASSPGTGGTTNEKLFF

V gene: TRBV18
J gene: TRBJ1-5
clone size: .
D gene: TRBD1
CDR3 DNA: TGTGCCAGCTCACCAGGCGACAGGGATAATCAGCCCCAGCATTTT
CDR3 protein: CASSPGDRDNQPQHF

V gene: TRBV2
J gene: TRBJ2-3
clone size: few
D gene: .
CDR3 DNA: TGTGCCAGCAGGAGTGAGGATACGCAGTATTTT
CDR3 protein: CASRSEDTQYF

V gene: TRBV2
J gene: TRBJ2-6
clone size: many
D gene: .
CDR3 DNA: TGTGCCAGCTTCTTCCGGGACACCGACTCTGGGGCCAACGTCCTGACTTTC
CDR3 protein: CASFFRDTDSGANVLTF

V gene: TRBV6-2/TRBV6-3
J gene: TRBJ2-5
clone size: few
D gene: .
CDR3 DNA: TGTGCCAGCAGTTACGTCCTAGGCGGGCGAGAGACCCAGTACTTC
CDR3 protein: CASSYVLGGRETQYF

V gene: TRBV27
J gene: TRBJ1-2
clone size: few
D gene: TRBD1
CDR3 DNA: TGTGCCAGCAGCGGGGGACAGAACAACTATGGCTACACCTTC
CDR3 protein: CASSGGQNNYGYTF

V gene: TRBV29-1
J gene: TRBJ2-1
clone size: many
D gene: .
CDR3 DNA: TGCAGCGTTGAATGGGCTAGACGCTTAAGCTCCTACAATGAGCAGTTCTTC
CDR3 protein: CSVEWARRLSSYNEQFF

V gene: TRBV5-1
J gene: TRBJ1-1
clone size: .
D gene: TRBD1
CDR3 DNA: TGCGCCAGCAGCCCGGGACAGGGACCTGAAGCTTTCTTT
CDR3 protein: CASSPGQGPEAFF

V gene: TRBV4-2
J gene: TRBJ2-5
clone size: .
D gene: .
CDR3 DNA: TGTGCCACGGCCCTGGAAGAGGAGGAGACCCAGTACTTC
CDR3 protein: CATALEEEETQYF

V gene: TRBV28
J gene: TRBJ2-3
clone size: .
D gene: .
CDR3 DNA: TGTGCCAGCAGTCCTAGACAGGTTTCGATTTTCGGGTATTTT
CDR3 protein: CASSPRQVSIFGYF

V gene: TRBV4-2
J gene: TRBJ2-3
clone size: .
D gene: TRBD2
CDR3 DNA: TGTGCCAGCAGCCCCCGGACTAGCTATCAAGATACGCAGTATTTT
CDR3 protein: CASSPRTSYQDTQYF

V gene: TRBV14
J gene: TRBJ2-5
clone size: .
D gene: .
CDR3 DNA: TGTGCCAGCAGCTCACAGGTTCAAGAGACCCAGTACTTC
CDR3 protein: CASSSQVQETQYF

V gene: TRBV9
J gene: TRBJ1-2
clone size: many
D gene: .
CDR3 DNA: TGTGCCAGCAGCGTACAGGGGCCCTATGGCTACACCTTC
CDR3 protein: CASSVQGPYGYTF

V gene: TRBV20-1
J gene: TRBJ1-3
clone size: few
D gene: .
CDR3 DNA: TGCAGTGCTAGAGTTCCGGACGGAAACCCCACGCCCTCTGGAAACACCATATATTTT
CDR3 protein: CSARVPDGNPTPSGNTIYF

V gene: TRBV6-6
J gene: TRBJ2-7
clone size: .
D gene: TRBD2
CDR3 DNA: TGTGCCAGCAGTTCCTCGACTGAGGGACTAGCGAGGGAGCAGTACTTC
CDR3 protein: CASSSSTEGLAREQYF